One and the same sample provided the 28 T cell receptor beta chains below, sequenced in a study of naive and memory T cell subsets. An equimolar mix of two oligonucleotides served as the beta constant-region primer for TRBC1 and TRBC2. TCRdb analysed the UMI-ligation and nested PCR reads with MiXCR anew, one entry per CDR3 protein. The sample consists of some 150,000 distinct CDR3 sequences, over 15% of them appearing once. The sample taken for sequencing was naive CD4+ T cells from blood. Source of these receptors: a human donor in good health.

This clonotype was detected a few times. The chain links TRBV29-1 to TRBJ2-3; 9 bases fit TRBD2. This CDR3 is built from 15 residues. CDR1 SQVTM and CDR2 ANQGSEA come from the germline V gene. Trimming at V came to 4 bases and at J to 5 bases, leaving 10 bases not matched to a gene. The CDR3 sequence is CSVGAGGVFRDTQYF. CDR3 bases: TGCAGCGTTGGAGCGGGAGGCGTTTTTAGAGATACGCAGTATTTT.

The chain links TRBV6-1 to TRBJ1-1, with a tentative D call TRBD1 (5 bases). The CDR3 runs 13 residues. With 4 bases removed from V and 8 bases from J, the gap between germline ends came to 14 bases. Germline V lookup: CDR1 MNHNS, CDR2 SASEGT. CDR3 bases: TGTGCCAGCAGTGTAGGGACCGCCACCGAAGCTTTCTTT. It specifies CASSVGTATEAFF.

In its sample, this clonotype was seen a few times. The gene calls are TRBV4-1 and TRBJ1-1; D not resolved. V lost 1 base and J lost 5, with 23 bases in between. The germline gives CDR1 MGHRA, CDR2 YSYEKL. CDR3 length equals 18 residues. The CDR3 loop is CASSQVRTGILMRTEAFF. CDR3 DNA: TGCGCCAGCAGCCAAGTTCGTACGGGAATCCTCATGAGGACTGAAGCTTTCTTT.

V gene TRBV20-1 combines with J gene TRBJ2-5; possible D gene TRBD1, 6 bases. The CDR3 extends over 14 amino acids. V lost 0 bases and J lost 4, with 12 bases in between. The germline V gene encodes CDR1 DFQATT and CDR2 SNEGSKA (reference sequence). The CDR3: CSARETGTPETQYF. CDR3 in DNA: TGCAGTGCTAGAGAAACCGGGACACCAGAGACCCAGTACTTC.

This clonotype came up a few times. The rearrangement joins TRBV12-3 or TRBV12-4 to TRBJ1-2; 11 nucleotides agree with TRBD1. Unmatched junction bases numbered 2, after V lost 2 bases and J lost 6 bases. The CDR3 has 14 amino acids. CDR3 sequence (DNA): TGTGCCAGCAGTTTATGGACAGGGGGCGATGGCTACACCTTC. Amino acid sequence: CASSLWTGGDGYTF.

This clonotype was seen a few times. As DNA, the CDR3 is TGTGCCAGCAGCTTAGTGGATTGGTACACAGATACGCAGTATTTT. It is translated as CASSLVDWYTDTQYF. The chain joins TRBV7-9 to TRBJ2-3; D is undetermined. The ends were cut back, 1 base at V and 2 bases at J, with 10 bases in the middle. CDR3 length: 15 residues. The germline V gene encodes CDR1 SEHNR and CDR2 FQNEAQ (reference sequence).

The gene calls are TRBV10-3 and TRBJ2-7; 8 nucleotides align to TRBD2. V was pared by 6 bases and J by 3 bases, with 7 bases of the junction left unmatched. CDR3 length equals 14 residues. CDR1 and CDR2 from the germline V gene are ENHRY and SYGVKD. Here the CDR3 DNA reads TGTGCCATCAGACCTTGGACTAGCAGCTACGAGCAGTACTTC. Its protein is CAIRPWTSSYEQYF.

This clonotype was counted between two and nine times. The chain joins TRBV28 to TRBJ1-1; 7 bases line up with TRBD1. The CDR3 has 11 residues. The J segment lost 8 bases and the V segment lost 7 bases, leaving 4 bases of the junction unmatched. The germline gives CDR1 MDHEN, CDR2 SYDVKM. The CDR3 protein is CASNLQGEAFF. The CDR3 nucleotides read TGTGCCAGCAACCTACAGGGGGAAGCTTTCTTT.

The V and J genes are TRBV20-1 and TRBJ1-1, with D possibly being TRBD1 (6 bases). V lost 7 bases, J lost 7 bases, and 16 bases lay in between. Per germline, CDR1 DFQATT and CDR2 SNEGSKA (reference sequence). The CDR3 runs 12 residues. The CDR3 protein is CSVKTGLIEAFF. As DNA, the CDR3 is TGCAGTGTCAAGACAGGACTGATTGAAGCTTTCTTT.

The sample holds many counts of this clonotype. V usage is TRBV2 and J usage is TRBJ2-1, with 7 positions matching TRBD2. Trimming removed 8 bases from V and 0 bases from J; junction bases left unmatched: 4. The CDR3 is 14 amino acids. Germline V CDR1 and CDR2: SNHLY, FYNNEI. CDR3 DNA sequence: TGTGCCAGCGGCCGGGAGGTCTCCTACAATGAGCAGTTCTTC. Residues: CASGREVSYNEQFF.

In its sample, this clonotype was seen many times. The V gene is TRBV2, the J gene TRBJ2-1; D gene unclear. Germline values: CDR1 SNHLY, CDR2 FYNNEI. The CDR3 is 12 residues long. Trimming removed 6 bases at V and 10 bases at J, with 13 bases between. The CDR3 DNA reads as TGTGCCAGCAGCGCCCGCGTGGCGGAGCAGTTCTTC. Translation: CASSARVAEQFF.

The CDR3 sequence: CAISDTQGNRNEQYF. The CDR3 DNA follows: TGTGCCATCAGTGACACCCAGGGGAACAGAAACGAGCAGTACTTC. The rearrangement links TRBV10-3 to TRBJ2-7; D may be TRBD1 (6 bases). CDR1 is ENHRY and CDR2 is SYGVKD in the germline V gene. The CDR3 covers 15 residues. V lost 3 bases to trimming and J lost 5 bases, with 17 bases between them.

The rearrangement links TRBV3-1 to TRBJ1-2, with 7 bases that match TRBD1. In germline, CDR1 is LGHDT, CDR2 YNNKEL (reference sequence). J lost 2 bases, V lost 4 bases, and 4 bases had no gene match. The CDR3 runs 14 residues. The CDR3 reads CASSPDRENYGYTF. CDR3 bases: TGTGCCAGCAGCCCAGACAGGGAGAACTATGGCTACACCTTC.

This clonotype turned up a few times. The gene calls are TRBV6-4 and TRBJ1-2; D not resolved. CDR1 MRHNA and CDR2 SNTAGT come from the germline V gene. The V and J ends lost 5 bases and 5 bases respectively, with 0 bases between them. The CDR3 has 9 amino acids. CDR3 sequence reads: CASSYGYTF. CDR3 nucleotides: TGTGCCAGCAGTTATGGCTACACCTTC.

This clonotype has a handful of counts. V usage is TRBV30 and J usage is TRBJ1-1; D ambiguous. V shed 3 bases and J shed 0 bases, with 8 bases lying between them. CDR1 and CDR2 from the germline V gene are GTSNPN and SVGIG (reference sequence). This CDR3 spans 13 amino acids. As DNA, the CDR3 is TGTGCCTGGAGCGCGAAACTGAACACTGAAGCTTTCTTT. Its translation: CAWSAKLNTEAFF.

CDR3 loop: CASSLGQGSYNSPLHF. DNA of the CDR3: TGCGCCAGCAGCCTGGGACAGGGCTCCTATAATTCACCCCTCCACTTT. The V and J genes are TRBV5-1 and TRBJ1-6; TRBD1 aligns across 9 bases. Losses at the gene ends were 4 bases for V and 0 bases for J; bases not matched to a gene: 2. This CDR3 is built from 16 residues. The germline V gene has CDR1 SGHRS and CDR2 YFSETQ.

The chain has TRBV5-6 and TRBJ2-3; tentatively, D is TRBD2 (7 bases). This CDR3 region has 14 residues. V shed 0 bases and J shed 4 bases, with 9 bases lying between them. Germline assignment: CDR1 SGHDT and CDR2 YYEEEE. In DNA form, the CDR3 reads TGTGCCAGCAGCTTGGAAGGGGGGGCAGATACGCAGTATTTT. It specifies CASSLEGGADTQYF.

The chain has TRBV20-1 and TRBJ1-3; 8 nucleotides align to TRBD1. This CDR3 comprises 14 residues. The junction had 5 bases not matched to a gene; V was cut back by 7 bases and J by 0 bases. Germline V gene data show CDR1 as DFQATT and CDR2 as SNEGSKA (reference sequence). The CDR3 protein is CSVEDRDSGNTIYF. CDR3 sequence (DNA): TGCAGTGTAGAGGACAGGGACTCTGGAAACACCATATATTTT.

This clonotype was seen repeatedly, ten times or more. The chain links TRBV5-5 to TRBJ2-7; D gene ambiguous. The CDR3 loop spans 12 amino acids. The V gene's germline CDR1 is SGHKS and CDR2 YYEKEE (reference sequence). V was shortened by 2 bases and J by 3 bases, with 6 bases between the two germline ends. The CDR3 here is CASSLAHYEQYF. The CDR3 DNA sequence: TGTGCCAGCAGCTTAGCACACTACGAGCAGTACTTC. Full variable domain (remainder filled in from reference TRBV5-5 and TRBJ2-7): DAGVTQSPTHLIKTRGQQVTLRCSPISGHKSVSWYQQVLGQGPQFIFQYYEKEERGRGNFPDRFSARQFPNYSSELNVNALLLGDSALYLCASSLAHYEQYFGPGTRLTVT.

The CDR3 protein is CASNPVDRLYEQYF. The CDR3 DNA reads TGCGCCAGCAACCCGGTGGACCGCCTCTACGAGCAGTACTTC. V and J are TRBV5-1 and TRBJ2-7, with D hard to call. The CDR3 spans 14 residues. Deletions cut 6 bases from V and 3 bases from J, with 16 bases between. Germline CDR1 and CDR2: SGHRS and YFSETQ.

This clonotype was counted between two and nine times. The V gene is TRBV29-1, the J gene TRBJ2-1; D possibly corresponds to TRBD2 (6 bases). V lost 7 bases, J lost 2 bases, and 12 bases lay in between. CDR3 length: 13 residues. Per germline, CDR1 SQVTM and CDR2 ANQGSEA. The CDR3 coding sequence is TGCAGCGGGGGGGAGGACACCTACAATGAGCAGTTCTTC. This gives the protein CSGGEDTYNEQFF.

The chain carries TRBV6-6 and TRBJ1-2; TRBD1 might be the D (5 bases). Germline V gene sequence: CDR1 MNHNY, CDR2 SVGAGI (reference sequence). The V gene lost 0 bases and the J gene lost 4 bases, with 12 bases spanning the gap. The CDR3 is 15 amino acids. The CDR3 loop is CASSYSTVGSYGYTF. The CDR3 bases are TGTGCCAGCAGTTACTCGACAGTAGGCAGCTATGGCTACACCTTC.

This clonotype came up a few times. The rearrangement uses TRBV5-4 and TRBJ1-4; TRBD1 might be the D (6 bases). The CDR3 extends over 14 amino acids. V was clipped by 4 bases and J by 11 bases, with 18 bases between them. Germline loops: CDR1 SGHNT, CDR2 YYREEE (reference sequence). The CDR3 loop is CASSLQGQGGKLFF. In DNA, the CDR3 is TGTGCCAGCAGCCTACAGGGCCAAGGGGGTAAACTGTTTTTT.

This clonotype appeared a few times. The chain employs TRBV4-3 and TRBJ2-4; no clear D. The CDR3 is made up of 15 amino acids. Germline values: CDR1 LGHNA, CDR2 YSLEER. V gave up 0 bases and J gave up 2 bases, with 8 bases separating them. CDR3 region: CASSQDLSSKNIQYF. The CDR3 DNA sequence: TGCGCCAGCAGCCAAGATCTCAGCTCCAAAAACATTCAGTACTTC.

In its sample, this clonotype was seen many times. The V call is TRBV20-1, the J call TRBJ2-4; no reliable D call. This CDR3 spans 11 amino acids. Per germline, CDR1 DFQATT and CDR2 SNEGSKA (reference sequence). Trimming cost V 6 bases and J 10 bases, with 13 bases left between them. The CDR3 loop is CSAQAPGIQYF. As DNA, the CDR3 is TGCAGTGCCCAAGCCCCTGGGATTCAGTACTTC.

This clonotype was seen more than once but under ten times. The chain employs TRBV6-5 and TRBJ2-7; 7 bases align to TRBD2. The CDR3 is 14 residues long. The trim removed 7 bases at V and 0 bases at J, leaving 6 bases unmatched. Germline CDR1 MNHEY, CDR2 SVGAGI. Here the CDR3 DNA reads TGTGCCAGCACCGGGACTAACAACTCCTACGAGCAGTACTTC. Translation gives CASTGTNNSYEQYF.

This clonotype was found a few times. The chain has TRBV5-1 and TRBJ2-7; 13 nucleotides line up with TRBD2. Trimming removed 6 bases from V and 2 bases from J; junction bases left unmatched: 5. Germline CDR1 and CDR2: SGHRS and YFSETQ. The CDR3 consists of 15 residues. In DNA form, the CDR3 reads TGCGCCAGCAATAGGGGACTAGCGGGGACCTACGAGCAGTACTTC. This codes for CASNRGLAGTYEQYF.

The chain employs TRBV2 and TRBJ2-2; D is perhaps TRBD1 or TRBD2 (5 bases each). Trimming stripped 7 bases from V and 6 bases from J, with 15 bases between. CDR3 length: 14 amino acids. CDR1 is SNHLY and CDR2 is FYNNEI in the germline V gene. The CDR3 is CASNYGGEAGELFF. The CDR3 DNA follows: TGTGCCAGCAATTATGGGGGTGAGGCCGGGGAGCTGTTTTTT.